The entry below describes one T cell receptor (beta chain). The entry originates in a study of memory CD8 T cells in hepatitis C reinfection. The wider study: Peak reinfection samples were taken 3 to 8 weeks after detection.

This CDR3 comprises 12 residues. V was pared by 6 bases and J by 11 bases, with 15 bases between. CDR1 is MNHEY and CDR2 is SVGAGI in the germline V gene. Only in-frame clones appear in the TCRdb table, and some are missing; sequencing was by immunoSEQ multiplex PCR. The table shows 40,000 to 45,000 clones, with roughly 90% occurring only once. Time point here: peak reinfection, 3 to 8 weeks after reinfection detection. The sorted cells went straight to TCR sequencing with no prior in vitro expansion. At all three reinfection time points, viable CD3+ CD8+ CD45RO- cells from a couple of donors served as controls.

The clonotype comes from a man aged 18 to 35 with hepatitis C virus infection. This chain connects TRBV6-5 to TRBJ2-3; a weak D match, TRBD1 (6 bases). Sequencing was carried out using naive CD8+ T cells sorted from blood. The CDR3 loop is CASREIGGEQYF. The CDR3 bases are TGTGCCAGCAGGGAGATAGGGGGAGAGCAGTATTTT.